The clone carrying this TCR beta chain was detected only a few times. Its antigen is still unknown. This specimen belongs to a study of shared clonotypes between healthy human individuals. The study, taken as a whole, reports: Memory subsets generally showed smaller estimated richness than naive subsets did. Rarefaction indicated that sorted-subset sequencing remained incomplete although depth was large.

For each subset, genomic DNA was distributed in equal portions over several immunoSEQ plates. Here immunoSEQ multiplex PCR was the method, and the copy in TCRdb shows in-frame clones only, minus some. Here the sample spans millions of clones, approximately 95% being singletons. This sequence was found in a man aged 18 to 35 in good health. Material for sequencing was naive CD4+ T cells sorted from blood. Indicated subset: CD45RA+ positively selected.

CDR3 coding DNA: TGCGCCAGCAGCTCCGGGACTAGCAAACCCGGGGAGCTGTTTTTT. Protein sequence: CASSSGTSKPGELFF. V gene TRBV5-1 combines with J gene TRBJ2-2; TRBD2 matches 9 bases. Germline trimming cut 3 bases from V and 6 bases from J; bases unmatched to any gene: 6. The CDR3 runs 15 residues. CDR1 is SGHRS, CDR2 YFSETQ, per germline.